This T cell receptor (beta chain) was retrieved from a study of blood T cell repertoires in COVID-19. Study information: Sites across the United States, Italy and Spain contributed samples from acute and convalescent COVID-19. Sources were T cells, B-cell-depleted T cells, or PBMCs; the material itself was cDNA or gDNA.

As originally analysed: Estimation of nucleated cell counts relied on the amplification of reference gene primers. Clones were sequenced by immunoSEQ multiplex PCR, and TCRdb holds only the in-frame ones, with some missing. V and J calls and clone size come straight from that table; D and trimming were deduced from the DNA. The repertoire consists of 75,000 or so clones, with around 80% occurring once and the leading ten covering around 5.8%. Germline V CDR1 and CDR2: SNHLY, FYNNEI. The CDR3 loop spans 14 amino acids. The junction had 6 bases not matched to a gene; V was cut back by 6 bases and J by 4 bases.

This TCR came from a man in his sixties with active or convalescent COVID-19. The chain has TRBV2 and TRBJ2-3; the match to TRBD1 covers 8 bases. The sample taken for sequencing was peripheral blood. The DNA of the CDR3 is TGTGCCAGCAGGGAGAGGACAGGGCCAGATACGCAGTATTTT. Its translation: CASRERTGPDTQYF.